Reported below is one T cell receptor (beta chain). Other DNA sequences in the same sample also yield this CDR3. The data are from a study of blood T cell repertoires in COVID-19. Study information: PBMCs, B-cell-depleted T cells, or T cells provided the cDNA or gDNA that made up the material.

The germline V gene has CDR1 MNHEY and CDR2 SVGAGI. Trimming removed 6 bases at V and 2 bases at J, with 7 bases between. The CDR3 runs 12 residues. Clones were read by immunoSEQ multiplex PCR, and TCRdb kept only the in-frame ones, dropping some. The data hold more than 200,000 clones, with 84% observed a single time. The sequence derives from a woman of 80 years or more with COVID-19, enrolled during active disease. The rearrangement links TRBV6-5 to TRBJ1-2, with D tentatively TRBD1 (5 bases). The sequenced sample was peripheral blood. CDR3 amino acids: CASSQGNYGYTF. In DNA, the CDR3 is TGTGCCAGCAGCCAGGGCAACTATGGCTACACCTTC.